The 27 T cell receptor beta chains reported below all come from one sample, sequenced in a study of beta chain features in type 1 diabetes. The investigators reverse transcribed all of the isolated RNA, so they sequenced expressed TCRB transcripts. TCRdb keeps only in-frame clones here, not all; method: immunoSEQ multiplex PCR. The sample has over 300,000 clones; 7% to 9% are singletons. The sequenced material came from central memory CD4+ T cells from blood. These receptors all stem from a woman between 18 and 29 years old in good health.

This clone was counted between two and nine times. V usage is TRBV5-1 and J usage is TRBJ2-5, with D tentatively TRBD2 (6 bases). Trimming took off 7 bases at V and 5 bases at J, with 18 bases between the two ends. The CDR3 runs to 14 residues. Germline CDR1 SGHRS, CDR2 YFSETQ. The CDR3 DNA follows: TGCGCCAGCGGGGGGACGGAACGATGGGAGACCCAGTACTTC. The encoded protein is CASGGTERWETQYF.

A few counts support this clone. V is TRBV18 and J is TRBJ2-5, with 10 bases aligning to TRBD2. V shed 3 bases, J shed 2 bases, and the junction held 3 bases outside the gene matches. The CDR3 contains 15 residues. Germline lookup yields CDR1 KGHSH and CDR2 LQKENI. The CDR3 here is CASSPGLARQETQYF. As DNA, the CDR3 is TGTGCCAGCTCACCGGGACTAGCGAGACAAGAGACCCAGTACTTC.

This clone was picked up a small number of times. V usage is TRBV6-5 and J usage is TRBJ1-2; D unclear. The CDR3 totals 13 residues. From germline, CDR1 is MNHEY and CDR2 SVGAGI. Trimming stripped 7 bases from V and 8 bases from J, with 17 bases between. This CDR3 is CASTTAPYEGYTF. CDR3 nucleotides: TGTGCCAGCACCACGGCCCCCTATGAGGGCTACACCTTC.

The chain recombines TRBV7-9 with TRBJ2-1, with unresolved D. Between the trimmed V and J ends, which lost 1 base and 8 bases, there was a span of 9 bases. Looked up from germline, CDR1 is SEHNR and CDR2 is FQNEAQ (reference sequence). The CDR3 consists of 13 residues. The CDR3 reads CASSLDGGDEQFF. CDR3 nucleotide sequence: TGTGCCAGCAGCTTAGATGGTGGGGATGAGCAGTTCTTC.

This clone was counted between two and nine times. The chain couples TRBV4-3 to TRBJ1-1; D not resolved. The CDR3 contains 14 residues. The V end was cut by 0 bases, the J end by 5 bases, with 10 bases between. Germline CDR1 reads LGHNA; CDR2 reads YSLEER. The CDR3 is CASSQDSGNTEAFF. The CDR3 nucleotides read TGCGCCAGCAGCCAAGATTCGGGGAATACTGAAGCTTTCTTT.

The chain carries TRBV27 and TRBJ2-3; TRBD2 aligns across 9 bases. Looked up from germline, CDR1 is MNHEY and CDR2 is SMNVEV (reference sequence). The CDR3 is made up of 16 amino acids. Trimming at V came to 8 bases and at J to 2 bases, leaving 11 bases not matched to a gene. CDR3 amino acids: CASSRAGGAFTDTQYF. Written as DNA, the CDR3 is TGTGCCAGCTCCCGAGCGGGAGGCGCGTTCACAGATACGCAGTATTTT.

This clone was seen more than once but under ten times. The CDR3 loop is CAISESFSGRYNEQFF. CDR3 DNA: TGTGCCATCAGTGAGTCGTTTAGCGGTCGATACAATGAGCAGTTCTTC. The rearrangement joins TRBV10-3 to TRBJ2-1, with TRBD2 as a possible D gene (6 bases). CDR1 ENHRY and CDR2 SYGVKD come from the germline V gene. This CDR3 contains 16 residues. Between the trimmed V and J ends, which lost 0 bases and 4 bases, there was a span of 13 bases.

The J gene is TRBJ2-4, the V gene TRBV7-9; D possibly matches TRBD1 or TRBD2 (5 bases each). The CDR3 sequence is 15 residues long. Germline V lookup: CDR1 SEHNR, CDR2 FQNEAQ (reference sequence). Trimming left V 0 bases short and J 8 bases short, with 14 bases between. CDR3 coding DNA: TGTGCCAGCAGCTTAGCGGGGGACCGGCTGGACATTCAGTACTTC. Its protein product is CASSLAGDRLDIQYF.

A few counts support this clone. The chain combines TRBV7-2 with TRBJ2-7, with 8 bases aligning to TRBD2. CDR3 length equals 13 residues. CDR1 is SGHTA, CDR2 FQGNSA, per germline. Germline trimming cut 5 bases from V and 5 bases from J; bases unmatched to any gene: 5. The DNA of the CDR3 is TGTGCCAGCAGCCAAATAGCGGGAAACGAGCAGTACTTC. Its protein product is CASSQIAGNEQYF.

This clone was observed many times. The chain joins TRBV14 to TRBJ2-7; 7 nucleotides agree with TRBD2. Looked up from germline, CDR1 is SGHDN and CDR2 is FVKESK. The CDR3 has 15 amino acids. The junction had 3 bases not matched to a gene; V was cut back by 1 base and J by 0 bases. For the CDR3, the DNA is TGTGCCAGCAGCCAAGGTTGGGGGGGCTCCTACGAGCAGTACTTC. This codes for CASSQGWGGSYEQYF.

This clone appeared many times. Germline is not matched at one junction end, which may reflect a read error. This sample includes further DNA sequences coding for the same CDR3. This sequence joins TRBV18 and TRBJ2-3, with TRBD2 matching over 9 bases. Germline assignment: CDR1 KGHSH and CDR2 LQKENI. The CDR3 length is 14 residues. The CDR3: CASSPGTSKDTQYF. CDR3 nucleotides: TGTGCCAGCTCACCGGGGACTAGCAAAGATACGCAGTATTTT.

A few counts support this clone. This rearrangement joins TRBV18 to TRBJ2-3, with 11 bases that match TRBD2. Trimming removed 3 bases from V and 2 bases from J; junction bases left unmatched: 1. The CDR3 covers 15 residues. The germline gives CDR1 KGHSH, CDR2 LQKENI. CDR3 bases: TGTGCCAGCTCACCGACTAGCGGGACCACAGATACGCAGTATTTT. Amino acid sequence: CASSPTSGTTDTQYF.

This clone occurred many times. The chain joins TRBV2 to TRBJ1-5; D might be TRBD1 (6 bases). V gave up 5 bases and J gave up 9 bases, with 17 bases separating them. CDR1 SNHLY and CDR2 FYNNEI come from the germline V gene. The CDR3 length is 14 residues. The DNA of the CDR3 is TGTGCCAGCAGTACCGACAGGAGCGTATCGCCCCAGCATTTT. Translated: CASSTDRSVSPQHF.

This chain uses TRBV7-2 with TRBJ2-3; D remains unclear. The CDR3 consists of 14 residues. V lost 1 base to trimming and J lost 1 base, with 6 bases between them. Germline V gives CDR1 SGHTA, CDR2 FQGNSA. CDR3 amino acids: CASSLVSGTDTQYF. CDR3 in DNA: TGTGCCAGCAGCTTAGTCAGCGGCACAGATACGCAGTATTTT.

The sample holds a few counts of this clone. The chain recombines TRBV18 with TRBJ2-1, with TRBD2 matching over 7 bases. The CDR3 runs to 14 residues. The V gene's germline CDR1 is KGHSH and CDR2 LQKENI. J was trimmed by 5 bases and V by 4 bases; bases with no gene match: 5. The CDR3 is CASSRTSPNNEQFF. For the CDR3, the DNA is TGTGCCAGCTCACGGACTAGTCCTAACAATGAGCAGTTCTTC.

In its sample, this clone was seen a few times. The gene calls are TRBV2 and TRBJ1-2; D unclear. The germline V gene has CDR1 SNHLY and CDR2 FYNNEI. Trimming pared 5 bases from V and 7 bases from J, leaving 11 bases between. CDR3 length equals 12 residues. In DNA form, the CDR3 reads TGTGCCAGCAGTATTGAAGCGAGTGGCTACACCTTC. Residues: CASSIEASGYTF.

The J gene is TRBJ2-4, the V gene TRBV5-1; possible D gene TRBD1, 5 bases. V gave up 2 bases and J gave up 7 bases, with 10 bases separating them. This CDR3 spans 13 amino acids. Germline loops: CDR1 SGHRS, CDR2 YFSETQ. This CDR3 is CASSLGQGNIQYF. The CDR3 DNA follows: TGCGCCAGCAGCTTAGGCCAGGGTAACATTCAGTACTTC.

This clone was seen many times. This CDR3 is also generated by other DNA sequences in the sample. The J gene is TRBJ2-5, the V gene TRBV28; perhaps TRBD2 as D (5 bases). Germline assignment: CDR1 MDHEN and CDR2 SYDVKM. Trimming took off 10 bases at V and 4 bases at J, with 13 bases between the two ends. This CDR3 is built from 12 residues. For the CDR3, the DNA is TGTGCCACCGCGGGTCGGGGAGAGACCCAGTACTTC. Amino acids: CATAGRGETQYF.

The rearrangement joins TRBV7-2 to TRBJ2-1; D unclear. V gave up 1 base and J gave up 13 bases, with 17 bases separating them. Germline CDR1 SGHTA, CDR2 FQGNSA. CDR3 length: 14 residues. In DNA, the CDR3 is TGTGCCAGCAGCTTAGACCCCTCGTTCGGTGAACAGTTCTTC. Translation: CASSLDPSFGEQFF.

V is TRBV15 and J is TRBJ2-5, with TRBD2 matching over 7 bases. Germline V gives CDR1 LNHNV, CDR2 YYDKDF (reference sequence). The CDR3 length is 15 residues. V shed 3 bases, J shed 6 bases, and the junction held 10 bases outside the gene matches. CDR3 sequence reads: CATSRDGRVEQTQYF. CDR3 bases: TGTGCCACCAGCAGGGATGGGAGGGTCGAGCAGACCCAGTACTTC.

This clone appeared a few times. The V and J genes are TRBV25-1 and TRBJ2-2, with D tentatively TRBD2 (5 bases). The CDR3 runs 18 residues. From germline, CDR1 is MGHDK and CDR2 SYGVNS. Trimming pared 2 bases from V and 1 base from J, leaving 17 bases between. The CDR3 bases are TGTGCCAGCAGTGAAGTCCTCGGTGGGAGAGGGAACACCGGGGAGCTGTTTTTT. Protein: CASSEVLGGRGNTGELFF.

This clone was recorded at least ten times. The J gene is TRBJ1-1, the V gene TRBV10-3; 7 bases line up with TRBD1. CDR3 size: 17 residues. J was trimmed by 1 base and V by 6 bases; bases with no gene match: 14. Looked up from germline, CDR1 is ENHRY and CDR2 is SYGVKD. The CDR3 protein is CAISAIDDGTANTEAFF. In nucleotides, the CDR3 is TGTGCCATCAGCGCTATCGATGACGGGACAGCGAACACTGAAGCTTTCTTT.

V is TRBV28 and J is TRBJ2-7, with D perhaps matching TRBD1 (5 bases). This CDR3 region has 12 residues. Trimming took off 5 bases at V and 4 bases at J, with 9 bases between the two ends. Per germline, CDR1 MDHEN and CDR2 SYDVKM. The CDR3 loop is CASSRNRYEQYF. CDR3 DNA: TGTGCCAGCAGTCGGAACAGGTACGAGCAGTACTTC.

This rearrangement joins TRBV27 to TRBJ2-5; D could derive from TRBD1 or TRBD2 (5 bases each). In germline, CDR1 is MNHEY, CDR2 SMNVEV (reference sequence). CDR3 length: 13 amino acids. The V end lost 6 bases, the J end lost 5 bases, and 13 bases lay between the germline ends. As DNA, the CDR3 is TGTGCCAGCAGCCACGGTGGGGACGAGACCCAGTACTTC. Residues: CASSHGGDETQYF.

The chain couples TRBV20-1 to TRBJ2-7, with no clear D. Trimming pared 6 bases from V and 12 bases from J, leaving 18 bases between. Per the germline V gene, CDR1 is DFQATT and CDR2 is SNEGSKA (reference sequence). This CDR3 is built from 11 residues. The CDR3, as DNA: TGCAGTGCCAGCGAAAAAGTAGCAAGGTACTTC. Protein: CSASEKVARYF.

The DNA of the CDR3 is TGTGCCAGCAGCTTTGGGGCCCGGATAGATACGCAGTATTTT. It yields the protein CASSFGARIDTQYF. The chain carries TRBV5-4 and TRBJ2-3, with D perhaps TRBD1 (5 bases). Per germline, CDR1 SGHNT and CDR2 YYREEE (reference sequence). Trimming took 2 bases from V and 5 from J, leaving 12 bases between them. This CDR3 has 14 amino acids.

This clone was detected only a few times. This chain links TRBV27 with TRBJ2-6, with 8 positions matching TRBD1. Germline V gene sequence: CDR1 MNHEY, CDR2 SMNVEV (reference sequence). The CDR3 extends over 16 amino acids. The V gene end was trimmed by 6 bases and the J gene end by 2 bases; junction bases not matched to a gene: 6. Here the CDR3 reads CASRYLQGAGANVLTF. In DNA, the CDR3 is TGTGCCAGCAGGTATTTACAGGGGGCTGGGGCCAACGTCCTGACTTTC.